A single sample is the source of the 30 T cell receptor beta chains below, sequenced in a study of OX40 agonist ivuxolimab in advanced cancers. TCRdb's table, derived via immunoSEQ multiplex PCR, lists solely in-frame clones and lacks some. The profile shows some 12,000 clones, 70% to 75% of them singletons. This specimen consisted of CD4+ or CD8+ T cells sorted from blood, obtained in a trial of the OX40 agonist ivuxolimab. Source of these receptors: an adult with an advanced solid tumor such as melanoma, head and neck, liver or kidney cancer.

This clone was counted between two and nine times. The CDR3 nucleotides are TGTGCCAGCAAGGTAGCTATAGGATCCTACGAGCAGTACTTC. This translates into CASKVAIGSYEQYF. The J gene is TRBJ2-7, the V gene TRBV2, with D unresolved. Trimming took off 7 bases at V and 1 base at J, with 14 bases between the two ends. Germline values: CDR1 SNHLY, CDR2 FYNNEI. The CDR3 runs to 14 residues.

The chain is built from TRBV4-1 and TRBJ1-4; the match to TRBD1 covers 7 bases. CDR3 length equals 17 residues. Germline CDR1 reads MGHRA; CDR2 reads YSYEKL. V lost 2 bases and J lost 0; bases outside the gene matches: 6. The CDR3 loop reads CASSQRQGTATNEKLFF. CDR3 DNA sequence: TGCGCCAGCAGCCAAAGACAGGGTACCGCAACTAATGAAAAACTGTTTTTT.

The genes are TRBV7-3 and TRBJ2-1, with 9 bases matching TRBD2. Germline CDR1 reads SGHTA; CDR2 reads FQGTGA. The CDR3 runs 15 residues. J lost 6 bases, V lost 4 bases, and 7 bases had no gene match. As DNA, the CDR3 is TGTGCCAGCAGCTCACCCCAGCGGGGGGTCAATGAGCAGTTCTTC. Translating gives CASSSPQRGVNEQFF.

The V call is TRBV5-1, the J call TRBJ2-2; a possible D gene is TRBD1 (6 bases). V was clipped by 2 bases and J by 2 bases, with 13 bases between them. The CDR3 is 16 amino acids. CDR1 is SGHRS and CDR2 is YFSETQ in the germline V gene. CDR3 in amino acids: CASSFFRDTNTGELFF. The CDR3 DNA follows: TGCGCCAGCAGCTTTTTCCGGGACACAAACACCGGGGAGCTGTTTTTT. Full variable domain (outside the CDR3, taken from reference TRBV5-1 and TRBJ2-2): KAGVTQTPRYLIKTRGQQVTLSCSPISGHRSVSWYQQTPGQGLQFLFEYFSETQRNKGNFPGRFSGRQFSNSRSEMNVSTLELGDSALYLCASSFFRDTNTGELFFGEGSRLTVL.

The rearrangement joins TRBV6-1 to TRBJ1-5; 7 positions match TRBD1. Germline-derived CDR1 and CDR2 are MNHNS and SASEGT. CDR3 length equals 15 residues. J was trimmed by 7 bases and V by 2 bases; bases with no gene match: 8. CDR3 bases: TGTGCCAGCAGTGAATCTAGACAGGGAGGGCAGCCCCAGCATTTT. Translation: CASSESRQGGQPQHF.

The chain joins TRBV15 to TRBJ2-3; D is possibly TRBD1 (6 bases). V lost 4 bases to trimming and J lost 3 bases, with 20 bases between them. The germline CDR1 and CDR2 sequences are LNHNV and YYDKDF (reference sequence). The CDR3 consists of 17 residues. CDR3 sequence (DNA): TGTGCCACCAGCATTTTTACAGGGAATTTAGTGACAGATACGCAGTATTTT. Translation: CATSIFTGNLVTDTQYF.

The chain links TRBV7-2 to TRBJ2-7, with 9 nucleotides matching TRBD2. The CDR3 totals 17 residues. V gave up 5 bases and J gave up 2 bases; unmatched junction bases: 13. The germline V gene encodes CDR1 SGHTA and CDR2 FQGNSA. The CDR3: CASSPGGAGGSPYEQYF. The DNA for the CDR3 is TGTGCCAGCAGCCCCGGCGGGGCGGGAGGGTCCCCCTACGAGCAGTACTTC.

The rearrangement uses TRBV2 and TRBJ2-1, with 7 bases lining up with TRBD2. Germline CDR1 and CDR2: SNHLY and FYNNEI. After removal of 0 bases from V and 8 bases from J, the junction contained 19 bases not matched to a gene. CDR3 length: 19 amino acids. The DNA for the CDR3 is TGTGCCAGCAGTGAAGCGGGACCACTTCGGGGCGGGAGTGGCGATGAGCAGTTCTTC. Translation: CASSEAGPLRGGSGDEQFF. Filled out from reference TRBV2 and TRBJ2-1, the complete variable domain reads EPEVTQTPSHQVTQMGQEVILRCVPISNHLYFYWYRQILGQKVEFLVSFYNNEISEKSEIFDDQFSVERPDGSNFTLKIRSTKLEDSAMYFCASSEAGPLRGGSGDEQFFGPGTRLTVL.

This rearrangement joins TRBV6-1 to TRBJ2-1; D is uncertain. Germline V gives CDR1 MNHNS, CDR2 SASEGT. This CDR3 contains 12 residues. The V end lost 8 bases, the J end lost 5 bases, and 10 bases lay between the germline ends. CDR3 DNA: TGTGCCAGCCGTTTCTACAACAATGAGCAGTTCTTC. Translation: CASRFYNNEQFF.

The rearrangement links TRBV10-3 to TRBJ2-3; no clear D gene. The germline CDR1 and CDR2 sequences are ENHRY and SYGVKD. The length of the CDR3 is 15 residues. The V gene lost 4 bases and the J gene lost 1 base, with 12 bases spanning the gap. CDR3 bases: TGTGCCATCAGTGCGACGGATTCCCGCACAGATACGCAGTATTTT. This encodes CAISATDSRTDTQYF.

The rearrangement uses TRBV13 and TRBJ2-5; TRBD2 matches at 11 bases. V trimming: 4 bases; J trimming: 3 bases; junction bases outside the gene matches: 1. The CDR3 covers 14 residues. Germline V gene lookup returns CDR1 PRHDT and CDR2 FYEKMQ (reference sequence). In DNA, the CDR3 is TGTGCCAGCAGCTCGGGACTAGCGGAAGAGACCCAGTACTTC. Protein sequence: CASSSGLAEETQYF.

In its sample, this clone ranks as medium-sized. V and J are TRBV4-2 and TRBJ2-7; 13 positions match TRBD2. Germline V CDR1 and CDR2: LGHNA, YNFKEQ. The CDR3 has 16 residues. After removal of 4 bases from V and 4 bases from J, the junction contained 7 bases not matched to a gene. The CDR3 protein is CASSPLGTSGAYEQYF. In DNA, the CDR3 is TGTGCCAGCAGCCCCCTAGGGACTAGCGGGGCGTACGAGCAGTACTTC.

V and J are TRBV11-1 and TRBJ1-1; 8 bases line up with TRBD1. This CDR3 has 13 amino acids. CDR1 is SGHAT and CDR2 is FQDESV in the germline V gene (reference sequence). Trimming at V came to 3 bases and at J to 7 bases, leaving 4 bases not matched to a gene. The CDR3 DNA reads TGTGCCAGCAGCTTTGGACAGGGAGTTGAAGCTTTCTTT. This gives the protein CASSFGQGVEAFF.

This clone showed up just a few times. The sample contains more than one DNA sequence encoding this CDR3. The J gene is TRBJ2-7, the V gene TRBV7-6; 7 bases agree with TRBD2. J lost 2 bases, V lost 0 bases, and 13 bases had no gene match. Germline lookup yields CDR1 SGHVS and CDR2 FNYEAQ. The CDR3 is 18 residues long. CDR3 sequence reads: CASSLASSGGLSTYEQYF. The DNA of the CDR3 is TGTGCCAGCAGCTTAGCGTCATCGGGGGGTCTAAGCACCTACGAGCAGTACTTC.

The CDR3 DNA sequence: TGTGCCAGCTCCCCGACAGTTTCCTACGAGCAGTACTTC. Protein product: CASSPTVSYEQYF. The chain carries TRBV18 and TRBJ2-7; weak D call: TRBD1 (5 bases). From germline, CDR1 is KGHSH and CDR2 LQKENI. The length of the CDR3 is 13 residues. V gave up 6 bases and J gave up 1 base, with 10 bases separating them.

This clone came up a few times. The V call is TRBV5-4, the J call TRBJ2-2; 9 bases map to TRBD2. The CDR3 is 15 residues long. Per the germline V gene, CDR1 is SGHNT and CDR2 is YYREEE (reference sequence). V dropped 4 bases and J dropped 4; count of bases not matched to a gene: 5. CDR3 loop: CASSLTSGSTGELFF. In nucleotides, the CDR3 is TGTGCCAGCAGCCTGACTAGCGGTTCCACCGGGGAGCTGTTTTTT.

The chain recombines TRBV5-4 with TRBJ1-2, with D unresolved. The V end lost 0 bases, the J end lost 2 bases, and 8 bases lay between the germline ends. The CDR3 runs 14 residues. The germline CDR1 and CDR2 sequences are SGHNT and YYREEE (reference sequence). The CDR3 reads CASSLGMENYGYTF. The CDR3 DNA is TGTGCCAGCAGCTTGGGCATGGAGAACTATGGCTACACCTTC.

This clone was seen more than once but under ten times. The chain employs TRBV28 and TRBJ1-1; maybe TRBD1 (5 bases). V lost 2 bases and J 4 bases, leaving 11 bases between the germline ends. Germline V CDR1 and CDR2: MDHEN, SYDVKM. The CDR3 has 14 residues. The CDR3 region has the DNA TGTGCCAGCAGTTTAGGGGCTATGGGCACTGAAGCTTTCTTT. Residues: CASSLGAMGTEAFF.

The gene calls are TRBV4-3 and TRBJ1-2; D gene unclear. The V end was cut by 2 bases, the J end by 1 base, with 8 bases between. This CDR3 contains 14 residues. Germline V lookup: CDR1 LGHNA, CDR2 YSLEER. CDR3: CASSQYAGNYGYTF. The CDR3 DNA reads as TGCGCCAGCAGCCAATATGCCGGTAACTATGGCTACACCTTC.

This chain uses TRBV7-2 with TRBJ2-7, with 7 positions matching TRBD1. Per germline, CDR1 SGHTA and CDR2 FQGNSA. V dropped 5 bases and J dropped 2; count of bases not matched to a gene: 6. The CDR3 is made up of 14 amino acids. CDR3 protein: CASSQGGPTYEQYF. Written as DNA, the CDR3 is TGTGCCAGCAGCCAAGGGGGCCCCACCTACGAGCAGTACTTC.

On this clone itself: Other DNA sequences in this specimen translate into the identical CDR3. This chain joins TRBV28 and TRBJ2-3; D not certain. The CDR3 has 15 amino acids. The V and J ends lost 1 base and 2 bases respectively, with 10 bases between them. Germline lookup yields CDR1 MDHEN and CDR2 SYDVKM. CDR3 DNA: TGTGCCAGCAGTTTATTGGCTGAAATCACAGATACGCAGTATTTT. It translates to CASSLLAEITDTQYF.

This clone has more than one count but fewer than ten. The rearrangement uses TRBV2 and TRBJ1-1; D unclear. Germline V CDR1 and CDR2: SNHLY, FYNNEI. V dropped 2 bases and J dropped 0 bases, with 7 bases sitting between them. The CDR3 has 14 amino acids. CDR3 region: CASSEYQVNTEAFF. The CDR3 DNA sequence: TGTGCCAGCAGTGAATATCAGGTGAACACTGAAGCTTTCTTT.

This clone was observed once. The chain is built from TRBV11-2 and TRBJ1-4; 8 bases map to TRBD1. There are 12 residues in the CDR3. Germline CDR1 is SGHAT and CDR2 is FQNNGV. V dropped 8 bases and J dropped 8; count of bases not matched to a gene: 4. The CDR3 DNA reads as TGTGCCAGCCCGACAGGGGTGGAAAAACTGTTTTTT. Translated: CASPTGVEKLFF.

This chain connects TRBV4-1 to TRBJ1-1, with 7 nucleotides matching TRBD1. J was trimmed by 1 base and V by 3 bases; bases with no gene match: 5. The germline CDR1 and CDR2 sequences are MGHRA and YSYEKL. CDR3 size: 15 residues. The CDR3 DNA sequence: TGCGCCAGCAGCCAGAACAGGGGACAGAACACTGAAGCTTTCTTT. Its translation: CASSQNRGQNTEAFF.

The chain combines TRBV7-9 with TRBJ2-7, with a tentative D call TRBD2 (6 bases). The CDR3 spans 13 residues. V lost 8 bases, J lost 2 bases, and 13 bases lay in between. Germline-derived CDR1 and CDR2 are SEHNR and FQNEAQ (reference sequence). The CDR3 DNA reads as TGTGCCAGCGGGGGGATTCTAACCTACGAGCAGTACTTC. It codes for CASGGILTYEQYF.

This rearrangement joins TRBV5-6 to TRBJ2-7; 8 positions agree with TRBD2. Germline CDR1 SGHDT, CDR2 YYEEEE. V lost 4 bases and J lost 0; bases outside the gene matches: 6. This CDR3 spans 15 amino acids. CDR3 region: CASSPLAGSSYEQYF. Written as DNA, the CDR3 is TGTGCCAGCAGCCCCTTAGCGGGGAGCTCCTACGAGCAGTACTTC.

The chain joins TRBV6-5 to TRBJ2-7; 10 positions agree with TRBD1. This CDR3 is built from 13 residues. Germline V CDR1 and CDR2: MNHEY, SVGAGI. After removal of 6 bases from V and 4 bases from J, the junction contained 3 bases not matched to a gene. The CDR3 is CASSRDRGYEQYF. As DNA, the CDR3 is TGTGCCAGCAGCCGGGACAGGGGATACGAGCAGTACTTC.

The rearrangement links TRBV2 to TRBJ2-5; a weak D match, TRBD2 (5 bases). V gave up 6 bases and J gave up 2 bases, with 7 bases separating them. The germline gives CDR1 SNHLY, CDR2 FYNNEI. The CDR3 is 12 amino acids. The CDR3 loop reads CASSGLQETQYF. CDR3 bases: TGTGCCAGCAGCGGACTTCAAGAGACCCAGTACTTC.

The gene calls are TRBV5-5 and TRBJ1-2; 7 nucleotides line up with TRBD1. The germline CDR1 and CDR2 sequences are SGHKS and YYEKEE (reference sequence). CDR3 length equals 17 residues. V shed 0 bases, J shed 2 bases, and the junction held 10 bases outside the gene matches. The CDR3 DNA reads TGTGCCAGCAGCTTGGTTGACAGGGCGGAGGTCAACTATGGCTACACCTTC. Amino acids: CASSLVDRAEVNYGYTF.

The rearrangement uses TRBV28 and TRBJ2-2; TRBD1 aligns across 9 bases. After removal of 0 bases from V and 5 bases from J, the junction contained 7 bases not matched to a gene. The CDR3 totals 17 residues. The germline V gene has CDR1 MDHEN and CDR2 SYDVKM. The CDR3 loop reads CASSLWVGTGSTGELFF. CDR3 sequence (DNA): TGTGCCAGCAGTTTATGGGTAGGGACAGGGTCGACCGGGGAGCTGTTTTTT.